Included here is one T cell receptor beta chain sequence, with context. What it recognizes is unknown. This entry belongs to a study of cytomegalovirus exposure and HLA in healthy donors. Study as a whole: A prior study identified 117 million unique TCR beta sequences from 190 million or so T cells. Points from the study as a whole: Reportedly, fewer N-insertions than the approximately 690-donor mean appeared in an Asian-associated ancestry cluster in a later analysis.

Germline-derived CDR1 and CDR2 are SQVTM and ANQGSEA. The CDR3 extends over 16 amino acids. V was pared by 4 bases and J by 5 bases, with 13 bases of the junction left unmatched. The PCR employed 60 Vbeta primers together with 13 Jbeta primers. The method was immunoSEQ multiplex PCR; TCRdb's version includes in-frame clones alone and lacks a portion of them. The sample carries some 98,000 clones, less than 9.5% recorded once. At the time of sampling, donors were nominally healthy, though unrecorded immune exposures were likely. The receptor was derived from a middle-aged man in good health and CMV-seropositive. The rearrangement links TRBV29-1 to TRBJ2-5; 10 positions match TRBD1. The material sequenced was PBMCs. CDR3 DNA: TGCAGCGTTGCCGGATGGACAGGGGGAGGTGGGGAGACCCAGTACTTC. It codes for CSVAGWTGGGGETQYF.